This entry is about one TCR beta chain. Its antigen is undetermined. Receiving focal radiation plus CTLA-4 blockade with ipilimumab were patients who had chemo-refractory metastatic non-small-cell lung cancer. This entry is derived from a study of radiotherapy plus CTLA-4 blockade in lung cancer. Study-level information: Of all patients, around 18% responded objectively and 31% showed disease control.

Trimming shortened V by 1 base and J by 8 bases, and 3 bases separated the two germline ends. The CDR3 is made up of 11 amino acids. The germline V gene encodes CDR1 MGHRA and CDR2 YSYEKL. Profiled with immunoSEQ multiplex PCR; TCRdb holds only in-frame clones, not every one. This table has 95,000 to 150,000 clones, 75% to 90% appearing once. Study-level findings and limits: Radiotherapy plus ipilimumab was followed by expansion in blood of tumor-derived TCR clones. Reports state that early shifts in blood T cell clones, with interferon-beta, best predicted response.

The clonotype originates from a human donor with non-small cell lung cancer that progressed on radiotherapy plus ipilimumab. The material was peripheral blood, obtained from a patient treated with radiotherapy plus ipilimumab. The rearrangement joins TRBV4-1 to TRBJ2-1; D uncertain. The CDR3: CASSQADEQFF. CDR3 coding DNA: TGCGCCAGCAGCCAAGCGGATGAGCAGTTCTTC.